This TCR beta chain originates from a study of PD-L1 blockade in urothelial cancer. About the research overall: About 90% of the roughly 29 patients were males with bladder-origin urothelial cancer.

The time point denotes: pretreatment peripheral blood. The data were produced by immunoSEQ multiplex PCR, yet TCRdb's version contains in-frame clones alone and is incomplete. The sample carries around 70,000 clones, 85% to 90% recorded once. Germline CDR1 and CDR2: MNHEY and SMNVEV (reference sequence). The CDR3 is 16 amino acids. The V gene lost 3 bases and the J gene lost 0 bases, with 12 bases spanning the gap. This sequence originates from a man aged 65 to 79 with urothelial cancer. The gene calls are TRBV27 and TRBJ2-4; D possibly corresponds to TRBD1 (6 bases). The sequenced sample was PBMCs, obtained around atezolizumab (anti-PD-L1) treatment. In nucleotides, the CDR3 is TGTGCCAGCAGTTTGGGGGCAGGACTAGCCAAAAACATTCAGTACTTC. This encodes CASSLGAGLAKNIQYF.